This T cell receptor beta chain was recorded in a study of technical replicates of blood from a few donors. The method was immunoSEQ multiplex PCR; TCRdb's version includes in-frame clones alone and lacks a portion of them. The sample includes more than 75,000 clones, about 94% seen only once; the top ten take 0.2% to 0.25%. Germline lookup yields CDR1 MGHDK and CDR2 SYGVNS. The V gene end was trimmed by 4 bases and the J gene end by 3 bases; junction bases not matched to a gene: 6. CDR3 size: 16 residues. The chain combines TRBV25-1 with TRBJ2-3, with 11 bases lining up with TRBD2. Sequencing input: T cells isolated from PBMCs. This TCR was sampled from a human donor in good health. CDR3 protein: CASSGARTSGTDTQYF. In DNA, the CDR3 is TGTGCCAGCAGTGGAGCTCGGACTAGCGGGACAGATACGCAGTATTTT.